This T cell receptor (beta chain) was sequenced in a study of blood T cell repertoires in COVID-19. Study-wide context: Sample material is recorded as cDNA or gDNA derived from T cells, B-cell-depleted T cells, or PBMCs.

Authors' data handling: Estimated nucleated cell counts came from reference gene primer amplification. The repertoire was sequenced with immunoSEQ multiplex PCR; TCRdb's copy has only in-frame clones and lacks some. That table supplies the V and J calls and clone size; D and trimming were determined from the DNA. Of around 700,000 clones in the sample, about nine tenths were seen once. The ends lost 6 bases at V and 4 bases at J; junction bases unmatched: 7. This CDR3 contains 14 residues. Germline lookup yields CDR1 LNHDA and CDR2 SQIVND (reference sequence). The chain couples TRBV19 to TRBJ2-3; 7 bases agree with TRBD1. The receptor's source is a woman between 18 and 30 years old with acute or convalescent COVID-19. Sequenced input: peripheral blood. DNA for the CDR3: TGTGCCAGTAGGGAGACAGGGTTCCCAGATACGCAGTATTTT. Its protein product is CASRETGFPDTQYF. The full variable domain, rest sourced from reference TRBV19 and TRBJ2-3, is DGGITQSPKYLFRKEGQNVTLSCEQNLNHDAMYWYRQDPGQGLRLIYYSQIVNDFQKGDIAEGYSVSREKKESFPLTVTSAQKNPTAFYLCASRETGFPDTQYFGPGTRLTVL.